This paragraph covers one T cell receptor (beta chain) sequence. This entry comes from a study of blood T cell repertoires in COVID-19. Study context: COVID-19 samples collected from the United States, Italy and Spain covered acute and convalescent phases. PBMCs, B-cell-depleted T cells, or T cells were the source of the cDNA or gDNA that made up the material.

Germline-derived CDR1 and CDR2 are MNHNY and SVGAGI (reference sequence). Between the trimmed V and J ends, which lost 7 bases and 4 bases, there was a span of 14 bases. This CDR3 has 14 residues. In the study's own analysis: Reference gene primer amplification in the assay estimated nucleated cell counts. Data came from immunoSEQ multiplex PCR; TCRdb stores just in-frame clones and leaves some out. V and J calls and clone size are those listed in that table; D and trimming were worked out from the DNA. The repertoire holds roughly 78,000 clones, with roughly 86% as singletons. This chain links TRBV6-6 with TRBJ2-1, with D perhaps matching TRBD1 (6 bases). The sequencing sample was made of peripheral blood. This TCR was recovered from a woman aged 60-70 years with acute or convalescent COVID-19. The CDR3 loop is CASTSGARYNEQFF. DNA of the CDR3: TGTGCCAGCACCTCAGGGGCAAGGTACAATGAGCAGTTCTTC.